The 5 T cell receptor beta chains below all came from one sample that was sequenced in a study of CXCR3-negative and CXCR3-positive naive CD8 T cells (dated by TCRdb to between 2018 and 2021). What the work shows at the level of the full study, not this receptor alone: Compared with CXCR3-negative naive cells, CXCR3-positive naive cells had TRB CDR3s with higher hydrophobicity (lower Kidera factor 4), lower energy, and higher strength and volume indices.

Sequenced using a NextSeq 550. The Human TCR Profiling Kit (MiLaboratory) was used to prepare UMI-labeled 5' RACE TRB cDNA libraries. After the reads were reprocessed by TCRdb, one entry was made per CDR3 protein sequence, with no DNA. The sample table holds around 61,000 distinct CDR3 sequences. Clones ranked in the top ten supply 0.55% to 0.8% of the sample. No antigen has been identified for these receptors. The sample comprised naive CXCR3+ CD8+ T cells from blood. This specimen's cell subset or site label, interpreted: CD45RO-CCR7+CD27+CD95- naive CD8+ T cells expressing CXCR3 (TNR3+). These receptors were collected from a human donor in good health. Some clones in this sample may be carry-over from other donors' samples.

The chain uses TRBV28 and TRBJ2-1; TCRdb's D gene call, TRBD1, goes unchecked for lack of DNA. The CDR3 loop spans 11 amino acids. Per the germline V gene, CDR1 is MDHEN and CDR2 is SYDVKM. This CDR3 is CASGLAPEQFF.

The rearrangement uses TRBV10-3 and TRBJ2-5; with no DNA, the TCRdb D assignment of TRBD1 cannot be verified. Germline V gene lookup returns CDR1 ENHRY and CDR2 SYGVKD. This CDR3 has 14 amino acids. The CDR3 here is CAISDEAGDETQYF.

This chain uses TRBV18 with TRBJ2-1; with no DNA, the TCRdb D assignment of TRBD2 cannot be verified. The CDR3 has 16 amino acids. Germline V gene sequence: CDR1 KGHSH, CDR2 LQKENI. The CDR3 here is CASSQGLAGEDNEQFF.

The CDR3 is CASSTDPTSYEQYF. The chain links TRBV9 to TRBJ2-7. Germline lookup yields CDR1 SGDLS and CDR2 YYNGEE. This CDR3 has 14 residues.

The chain joins TRBV24-1 to TRBJ2-3. Germline V gene lookup returns CDR1 KGHDR and CDR2 SFDVKD. The CDR3 extends over 17 amino acids. The CDR3: CATSDFVHGELTDTQYF.